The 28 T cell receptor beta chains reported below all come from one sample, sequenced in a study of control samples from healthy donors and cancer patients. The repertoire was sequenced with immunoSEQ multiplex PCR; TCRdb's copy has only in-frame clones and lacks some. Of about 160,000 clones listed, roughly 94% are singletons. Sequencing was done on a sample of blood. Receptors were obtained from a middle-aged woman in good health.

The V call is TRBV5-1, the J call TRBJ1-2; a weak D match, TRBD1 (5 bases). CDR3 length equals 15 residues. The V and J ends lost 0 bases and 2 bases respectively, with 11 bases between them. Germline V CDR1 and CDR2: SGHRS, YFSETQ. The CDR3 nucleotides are TGCGCCAGCAGCTTGGGCATGACAGAGAACTATGGCTACACCTTC. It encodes CASSLGMTENYGYTF.

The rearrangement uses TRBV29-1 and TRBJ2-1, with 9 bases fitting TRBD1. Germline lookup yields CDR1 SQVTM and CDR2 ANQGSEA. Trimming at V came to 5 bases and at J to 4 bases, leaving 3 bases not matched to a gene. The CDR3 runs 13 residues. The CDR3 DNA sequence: TGCAGCGTTCTGGGACAGGGATACAATGAGCAGTTCTTC. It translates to CSVLGQGYNEQFF.

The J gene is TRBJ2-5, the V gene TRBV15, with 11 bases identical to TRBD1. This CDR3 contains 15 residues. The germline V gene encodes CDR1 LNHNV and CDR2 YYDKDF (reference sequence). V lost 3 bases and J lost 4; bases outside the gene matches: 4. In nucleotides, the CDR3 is TGTGCCACCAGCAGCCCCGGGACAGGGGGAGAGACCCAGTACTTC. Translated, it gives CATSSPGTGGETQYF.

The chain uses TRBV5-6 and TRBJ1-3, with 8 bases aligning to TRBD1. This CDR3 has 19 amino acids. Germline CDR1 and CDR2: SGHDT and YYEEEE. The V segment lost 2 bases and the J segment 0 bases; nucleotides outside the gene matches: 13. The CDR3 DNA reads TGTGCCAGCAGCTTCGACAGGGGCTTTGATAGGACCTCTGGAAACACCATATATTTT. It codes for CASSFDRGFDRTSGNTIYF.

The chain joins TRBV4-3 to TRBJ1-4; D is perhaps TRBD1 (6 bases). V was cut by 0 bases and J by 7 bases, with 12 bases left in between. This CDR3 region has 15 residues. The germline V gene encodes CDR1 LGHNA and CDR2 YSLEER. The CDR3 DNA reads TGCGCCAGCAGCCAAGATTCAGGGGTTGGTGAAAAACTGTTTTTT. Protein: CASSQDSGVGEKLFF.

The CDR3 DNA reads TGTGCCAGCAGCCTTGGACAGGGCGTCGAAAAACTGTTTTTT. Translation gives CASSLGQGVEKLFF. The V call is TRBV5-5, the J call TRBJ1-4; 8 nucleotides agree with TRBD1. V gave up 4 bases and J gave up 8 bases; unmatched junction bases: 7. Germline assignment: CDR1 SGHKS and CDR2 YYEKEE (reference sequence). There are 14 residues in the CDR3.

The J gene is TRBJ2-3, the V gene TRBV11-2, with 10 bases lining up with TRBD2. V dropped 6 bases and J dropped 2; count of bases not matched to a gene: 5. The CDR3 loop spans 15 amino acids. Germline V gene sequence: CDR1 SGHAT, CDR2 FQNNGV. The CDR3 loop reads CASRSLAGPTDTQYF. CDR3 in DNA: TGTGCCAGCAGGTCACTAGCGGGGCCCACAGATACGCAGTATTTT.

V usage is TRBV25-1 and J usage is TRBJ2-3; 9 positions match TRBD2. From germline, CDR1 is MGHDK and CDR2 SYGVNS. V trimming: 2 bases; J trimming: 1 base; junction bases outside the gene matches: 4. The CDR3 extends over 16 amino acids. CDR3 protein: CASSEILAGRTDTQYF. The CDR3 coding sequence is TGTGCCAGCAGTGAAATTCTAGCGGGGCGCACAGATACGCAGTATTTT. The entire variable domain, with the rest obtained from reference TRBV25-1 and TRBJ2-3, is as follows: EADIYQTPRYLVIGTGKKITLECSQTMGHDKMYWYQQDPGMELHLIHYSYGVNSTEKGDLSSESTVSRIRTEHFPLTLESARPSHTSQYLCASSEILAGRTDTQYFGPGTRLTVL.

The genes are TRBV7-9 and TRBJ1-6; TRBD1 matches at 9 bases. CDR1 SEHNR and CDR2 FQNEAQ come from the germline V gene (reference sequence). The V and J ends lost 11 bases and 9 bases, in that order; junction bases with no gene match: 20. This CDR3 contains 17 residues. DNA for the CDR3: TGTGCCTGCTGCCTACACGACCGACAGGGGGTGGGTTCACCCCTCCACTTT. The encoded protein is CACCLHDRQGVGSPLHF.

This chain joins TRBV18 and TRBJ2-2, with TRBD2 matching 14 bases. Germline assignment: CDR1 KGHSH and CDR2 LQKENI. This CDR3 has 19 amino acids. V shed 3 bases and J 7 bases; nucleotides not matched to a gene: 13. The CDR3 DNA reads TGTGCCAGCTCACCTCTGACCGGGACTAGCGGGAGTATGAGCGGGGAGCTGTTTTTT. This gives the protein CASSPLTGTSGSMSGELFF.

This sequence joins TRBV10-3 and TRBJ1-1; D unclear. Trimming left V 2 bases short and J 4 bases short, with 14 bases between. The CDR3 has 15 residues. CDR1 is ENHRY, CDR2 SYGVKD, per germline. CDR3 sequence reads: CAISEPRDWGTEAFF. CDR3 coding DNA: TGTGCCATCAGTGAGCCCCGCGATTGGGGCACTGAAGCTTTCTTT.

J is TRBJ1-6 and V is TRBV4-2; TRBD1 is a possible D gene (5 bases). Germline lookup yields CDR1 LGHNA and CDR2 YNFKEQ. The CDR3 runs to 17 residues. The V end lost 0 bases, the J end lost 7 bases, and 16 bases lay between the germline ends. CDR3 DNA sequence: TGTGCCAGCAGCCAAGATGGCCAGGGAAGGAGCAATTCACCCCTCCACTTT. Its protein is CASSQDGQGRSNSPLHF.

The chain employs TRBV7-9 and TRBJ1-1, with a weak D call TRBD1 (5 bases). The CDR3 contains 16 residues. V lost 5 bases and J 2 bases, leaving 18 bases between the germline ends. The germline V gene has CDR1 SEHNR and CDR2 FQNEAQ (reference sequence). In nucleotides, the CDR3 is TGTGCCAGCAGCCGAGATGTAGGGGATGGTAACACTGAAGCTTTCTTT. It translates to CASSRDVGDGNTEAFF. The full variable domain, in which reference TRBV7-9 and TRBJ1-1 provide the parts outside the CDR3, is DTGVSQNPRHKITKRGQNVTFRCDPISEHNRLYWYRQTLGQGPEFLTYFQNEAQLEKSRLLSDRFSAERPKGSFSTLEIQRTEQGDSAMYLCASSRDVGDGNTEAFFGQGTRLTVV.

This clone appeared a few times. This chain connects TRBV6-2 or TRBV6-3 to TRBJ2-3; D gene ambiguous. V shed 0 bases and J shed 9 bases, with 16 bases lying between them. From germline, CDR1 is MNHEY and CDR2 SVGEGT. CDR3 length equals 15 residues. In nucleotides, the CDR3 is TGTGCCAGCAGTTACTCGGCTGGCTCACTCGGGACGCAGTATTTT. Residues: CASSYSAGSLGTQYF.

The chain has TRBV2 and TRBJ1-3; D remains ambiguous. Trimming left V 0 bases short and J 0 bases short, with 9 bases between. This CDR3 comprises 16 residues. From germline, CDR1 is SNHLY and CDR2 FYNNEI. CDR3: CASSEAARSSGNTIYF. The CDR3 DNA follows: TGTGCCAGCAGTGAAGCCGCCCGGTCCTCTGGAAACACCATATATTTT.

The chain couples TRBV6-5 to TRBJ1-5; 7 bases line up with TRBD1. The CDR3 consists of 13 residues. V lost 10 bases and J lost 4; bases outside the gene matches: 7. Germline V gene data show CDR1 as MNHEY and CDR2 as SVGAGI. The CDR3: CATSGQQNQPQHF. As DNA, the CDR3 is TGTGCCACCTCGGGACAGCAAAATCAGCCCCAGCATTTT.

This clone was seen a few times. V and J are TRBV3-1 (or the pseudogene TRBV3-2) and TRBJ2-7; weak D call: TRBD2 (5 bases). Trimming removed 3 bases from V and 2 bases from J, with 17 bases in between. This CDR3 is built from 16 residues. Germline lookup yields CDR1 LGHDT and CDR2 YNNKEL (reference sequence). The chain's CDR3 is CASSHIKGAGAYEQYF. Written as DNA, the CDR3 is TGTGCCAGCAGCCACATCAAGGGCGCCGGGGCCTACGAGCAGTACTTC.

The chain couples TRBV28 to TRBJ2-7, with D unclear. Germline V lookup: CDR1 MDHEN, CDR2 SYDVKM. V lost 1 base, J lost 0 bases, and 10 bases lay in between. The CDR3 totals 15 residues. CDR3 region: CASSLLAGSSYEQYF. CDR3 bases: TGTGCCAGCAGTTTATTGGCAGGAAGCTCCTACGAGCAGTACTTC.

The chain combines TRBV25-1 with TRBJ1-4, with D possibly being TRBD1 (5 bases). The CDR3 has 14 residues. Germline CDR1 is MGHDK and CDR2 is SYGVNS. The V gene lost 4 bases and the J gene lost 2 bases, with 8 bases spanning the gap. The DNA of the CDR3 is TGTGCCAGCAGTGTGGGGGGGACTAATGAAAAACTGTTTTTT. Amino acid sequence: CASSVGGTNEKLFF.

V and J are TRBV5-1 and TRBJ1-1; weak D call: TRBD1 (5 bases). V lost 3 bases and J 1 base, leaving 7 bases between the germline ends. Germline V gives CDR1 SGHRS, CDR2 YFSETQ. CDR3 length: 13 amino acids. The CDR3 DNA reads TGCGCCAGCAGCTCAAGGGGGAACACTGAAGCTTTCTTT. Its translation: CASSSRGNTEAFF. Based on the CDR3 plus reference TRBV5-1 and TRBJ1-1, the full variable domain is KAGVTQTPRYLIKTRGQQVTLSCSPISGHRSVSWYQQTPGQGLQFLFEYFSETQRNKGNFPGRFSGRQFSNSRSEMNVSTLELGDSALYLCASSSRGNTEAFFGQGTRLTVV.

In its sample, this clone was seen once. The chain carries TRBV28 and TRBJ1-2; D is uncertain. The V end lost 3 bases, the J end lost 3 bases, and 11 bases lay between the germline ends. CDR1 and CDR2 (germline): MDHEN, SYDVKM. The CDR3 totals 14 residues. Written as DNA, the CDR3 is TGTGCCAGCAGTTTTGGCTCAGCCTACTATGGCTACACCTTC. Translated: CASSFGSAYYGYTF.

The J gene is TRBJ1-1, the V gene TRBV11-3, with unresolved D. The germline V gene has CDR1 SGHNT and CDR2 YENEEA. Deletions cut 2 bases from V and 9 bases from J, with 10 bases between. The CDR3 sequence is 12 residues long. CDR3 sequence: CASSLTREKAFF. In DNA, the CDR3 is TGTGCCAGCAGCTTAACGAGAGAGAAAGCTTTCTTT.

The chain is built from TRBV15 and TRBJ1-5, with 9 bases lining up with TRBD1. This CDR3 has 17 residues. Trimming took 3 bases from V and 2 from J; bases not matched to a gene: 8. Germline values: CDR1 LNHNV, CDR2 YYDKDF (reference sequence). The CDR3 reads CATSRSRGTGRNQPQHF. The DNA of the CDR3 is TGTGCCACCAGCAGGTCGAGAGGGACAGGGCGCAATCAGCCCCAGCATTTT.

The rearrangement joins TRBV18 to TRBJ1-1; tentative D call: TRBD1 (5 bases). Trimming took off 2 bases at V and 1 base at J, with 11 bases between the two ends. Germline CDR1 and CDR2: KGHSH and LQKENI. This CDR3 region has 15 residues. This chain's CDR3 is CASSPYDRANTEAFF. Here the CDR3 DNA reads TGTGCCAGCTCACCATATGACAGAGCGAACACTGAAGCTTTCTTT.

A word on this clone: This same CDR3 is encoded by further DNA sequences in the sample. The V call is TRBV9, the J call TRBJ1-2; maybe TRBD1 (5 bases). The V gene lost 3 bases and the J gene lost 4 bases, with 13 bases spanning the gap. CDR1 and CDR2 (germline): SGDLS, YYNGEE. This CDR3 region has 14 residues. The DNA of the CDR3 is TGTGCCAGCAGCGCGCGGGGGGGTCTCTATGGCTACACCTTC. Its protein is CASSARGGLYGYTF.

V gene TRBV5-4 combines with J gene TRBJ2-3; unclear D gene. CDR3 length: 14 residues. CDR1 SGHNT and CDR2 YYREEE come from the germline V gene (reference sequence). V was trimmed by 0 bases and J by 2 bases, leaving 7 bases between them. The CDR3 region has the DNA TGTGCCAGCAGCTTGGGGCAGCTCACAGATACGCAGTATTTT. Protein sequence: CASSLGQLTDTQYF.

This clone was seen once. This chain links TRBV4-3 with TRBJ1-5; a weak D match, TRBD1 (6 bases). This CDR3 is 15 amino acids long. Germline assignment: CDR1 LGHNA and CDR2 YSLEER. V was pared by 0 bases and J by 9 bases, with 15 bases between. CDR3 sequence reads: CASSQDLAGASPQHF. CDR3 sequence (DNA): TGCGCCAGCAGCCAAGATTTGGCAGGGGCATCGCCCCAGCATTTT.

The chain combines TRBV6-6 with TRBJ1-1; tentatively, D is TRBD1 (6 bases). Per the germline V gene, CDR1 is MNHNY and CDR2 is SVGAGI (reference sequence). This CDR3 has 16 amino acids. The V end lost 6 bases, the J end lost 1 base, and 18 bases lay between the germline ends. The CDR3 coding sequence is TGTGCCAGCAGAGACTATACGGGGACACCGAACACTGAAGCTTTCTTT. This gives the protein CASRDYTGTPNTEAFF.